This paragraph covers one T cell receptor (beta chain) sequence. Its antigen remains unknown. Germline CDR1 reads SEHNR; CDR2 reads FQNEAQ (reference sequence). With 1 base removed from V and 4 bases from J, the gap between germline ends came to 11 bases. The CDR3 has 14 residues. The data belong to a study of shared clonotypes between healthy human individuals. Findings of the study overall: Shared across a few donors were 4% to 6% of the naive CD4 clonotypes.

Only in-frame clones appear in the TCRdb table, and some are missing; sequencing was by immunoSEQ multiplex PCR. In the table there are some 1,600,000 clones, 98% of which are singletons. Donors were healthy HIV-negative adults without recent acute infections or vaccinations. The chain carries TRBV7-9 and TRBJ2-7; the D is unclear. The sequenced material came from naive CD4+ T cells sorted from blood. The subset was: CD45RA+ positively selected. The TCR sequence derives from a man aged 25 to 40 in good health. CDR3: CASSLGGRVYEQYF. The CDR3 DNA is TGTGCCAGCAGCTTAGGGGGAAGGGTGTACGAGCAGTACTTC.